The 25 T cell receptor beta chains given below trace back to one sample, sequenced in a study of blood T cell repertoires in COVID-19 (dated by TCRdb to about 2020). The library came from the immunoSEQ multiplex PCR assay. What TCRdb holds here is the immuneACCESS table cut down to in-frame rearrangements. Part of the clones is not present; checked against another copy, under half of the missing clones reflect an unresolved V gene, and the others are unexplained. In all, the sample holds approximately 33,000 clones, and roughly 88% of those were seen once. 7.9% of the sample lies in the top ten. The specimen was peripheral blood. The receptor set was obtained from a man between 60 and 75 years old with COVID-19, enrolled during active disease.

V gene TRBV18 combines with J gene TRBJ1-4; D gene uncertain. CDR3 length: 16 amino acids. The V gene's germline CDR1 is KGHSH and CDR2 LQKENI. The ends were cut back, 4 bases at V and 0 bases at J, with 12 bases in the middle. The CDR3 sequence is CASSQTLQPTNEKLFF. In nucleotides, the CDR3 is TGTGCCAGCTCACAAACACTACAACCAACTAATGAAAAACTGTTTTTT.

The J gene is TRBJ2-1, the V gene TRBV18; TRBD2 matches 8 bases. The CDR3 has 17 amino acids. CDR1 is KGHSH, CDR2 LQKENI, per germline. V lost 0 bases, J lost 1 base, and 5 bases stayed unmatched. The CDR3 region has the DNA TGTGCCAGCTCACCACCAGGGACGGGAGGGTCCTACAATGAGCAGTTCTTC. It translates to CASSPPGTGGSYNEQFF.

This chain links TRBV19 with TRBJ1-4, with 10 positions matching TRBD1. This CDR3 spans 15 amino acids. V lost 5 bases to trimming and J lost 5 bases; unmatched junction nucleotides: 5. Germline CDR1 and CDR2: LNHDA and SQIVND (reference sequence). The CDR3 nucleotides are TGTGCCAGTAGTCTCCGGGACAGGGGAAATGAAAAACTGTTTTTT. Protein: CASSLRDRGNEKLFF. The full variable domain, its missing parts supplied by reference TRBV19 and TRBJ1-4, is DGGITQSPKYLFRKEGQNVTLSCEQNLNHDAMYWYRQDPGQGLRLIYYSQIVNDFQKGDIAEGYSVSREKKESFPLTVTSAQKNPTAFYLCASSLRDRGNEKLFFGSGTQLSVL.

The rearrangement uses TRBV5-5 and TRBJ1-3; D is ambiguous. This CDR3 comprises 13 residues. Germline-derived CDR1 and CDR2 are SGHKS and YYEKEE (reference sequence). The ends were cut back, 0 bases at V and 5 bases at J, with 6 bases in the middle. CDR3 amino acids: CASSLGERNTIYF. In DNA, the CDR3 is TGTGCCAGCAGCTTGGGGGAGAGAAACACCATATATTTT.

The chain uses TRBV5-4 and TRBJ2-5; TRBD2 is a possible D gene (5 bases). Germline CDR1 is SGHNT and CDR2 is YYREEE (reference sequence). The CDR3 contains 14 residues. V lost 3 bases, J lost 5 bases, and 14 bases lay in between. The CDR3 loop is CASSSTLTGETQYF. The CDR3 coding sequence is TGTGCCAGCAGCTCGACTCTGACGGGGGAGACCCAGTACTTC.

The CDR3 nucleotides are TGTGCCAGCAGTGCCGGGGACACCTCCTATGGCTACACCTTC. This gives the protein CASSAGDTSYGYTF. J is TRBJ1-2 and V is TRBV11-3; D possibly corresponds to TRBD1 (6 bases). This CDR3 has 14 residues. Trimming took off 6 bases at V and 4 bases at J, with 15 bases between the two ends. Looked up from germline, CDR1 is SGHNT and CDR2 is YENEEA.

Sample share makes this clone medium-sized. The chain uses TRBV9 and TRBJ2-1; 7 bases line up with TRBD2. The V and J ends lost 3 bases and 7 bases, in that order; junction bases with no gene match: 13. The CDR3 totals 16 residues. The germline CDR1 and CDR2 sequences are SGDLS and YYNGEE. CDR3 nucleotide sequence: TGTGCCAGCAGCGGGGTAGCGGGCCTCCTCAGGAATGAGCAGTTCTTC. Amino acid sequence: CASSGVAGLLRNEQFF. Full variable domain (remainder filled in from reference TRBV9 and TRBJ2-1): DSGVTQTPKHLITATGQRVTLRCSPRSGDLSVYWYQQSLDQGLQFLIQYYNGEERAKGNILERFSAQQFPDLHSELNLSSLELGDSALYFCASSGVAGLLRNEQFFGPGTRLTVL.

By share, this clone counts as large. This rearrangement joins TRBV6-5 to TRBJ1-1, with D uncertain. There are 12 residues in the CDR3. Germline-derived CDR1 and CDR2 are MNHEY and SVGAGI. The germline V and J ends were trimmed by 6 bases and 5 bases, with 10 bases remaining between them. CDR3 loop: CASSHPGTEAFF. In DNA form, the CDR3 reads TGTGCCAGCAGCCATCCCGGGACTGAAGCTTTCTTT.

The V and J genes are TRBV6-5 and TRBJ1-1; D gene uncertain. Trimming shortened V by 4 bases and J by 0 bases, and 9 bases separated the two germline ends. The CDR3 is made up of 14 amino acids. Germline CDR1 is MNHEY and CDR2 is SVGAGI. The CDR3 DNA follows: TGTGCCAGCAGTTCAAGAGGGATGAACACTGAAGCTTTCTTT. Encoded protein: CASSSRGMNTEAFF.

The chain has TRBV18 and TRBJ1-5; no clear D gene. The ends were cut back, 1 base at V and 6 bases at J, with 10 bases in the middle. Germline values: CDR1 KGHSH, CDR2 LQKENI. CDR3 length equals 14 residues. The DNA for the CDR3 is TGTGCCAGCTCACCACTCGGACGGGGTCAGCCCCAGCATTTT. Translated, it gives CASSPLGRGQPQHF.

The chain recombines TRBV5-1 with TRBJ2-3; TRBD1 agrees at 10 bases. The CDR3 length is 15 residues. CDR1 is SGHRS and CDR2 is YFSETQ in the germline V gene. The trim removed 0 bases at V and 4 bases at J, leaving 2 bases unmatched. The CDR3 is CASSLGTGGSDTQYF. In nucleotides, the CDR3 is TGCGCCAGCAGCTTGGGGACAGGGGGATCAGATACGCAGTATTTT.

V and J are TRBV7-9 and TRBJ2-7, with a possible D match to TRBD1 (6 bases). Germline V gives CDR1 SEHNR, CDR2 FQNEAQ (reference sequence). The CDR3 contains 12 residues. V lost 5 bases and J 7 bases, leaving 12 bases between the germline ends. The CDR3 loop is CASSPGVREQYF. The CDR3 coding sequence is TGTGCCAGCAGCCCAGGGGTACGGGAGCAGTACTTC.

This chain connects TRBV4-3 to TRBJ1-6; perhaps TRBD1 as D (6 bases). Between the trimmed V and J ends, which lost 0 bases and 10 bases, there was a span of 16 bases. CDR1 LGHNA and CDR2 YSLEER come from the germline V gene. The CDR3 has 16 amino acids. DNA of the CDR3: TGCGCCAGCAGCCAAGACGGAGGACAGAAGCGCTCACCCCTCCACTTT. Translating it yields CASSQDGGQKRSPLHF.

This clone has a handful of counts. J is TRBJ2-2 and V is TRBV7-9; D is unclear. The CDR3 covers 13 residues. Germline V gene lookup returns CDR1 SEHNR and CDR2 FQNEAQ (reference sequence). V was clipped by 5 bases and J by 4 bases, with 8 bases between them. CDR3 in amino acids: CASSRLSTGELFF. The CDR3 region has the DNA TGTGCCAGCAGCCGACTTAGCACCGGGGAGCTGTTTTTT.

The V and J genes are TRBV2 and TRBJ2-1; 7 positions agree with TRBD2. Germline V lookup: CDR1 SNHLY, CDR2 FYNNEI. This CDR3 has 20 residues. J lost 7 bases, V lost 10 bases, and 31 bases had no gene match. As DNA, the CDR3 is TGTGCCACCCCCCGGGAAGGGTCAGAAATTCTAGGCGGGAGTACGAATGAGCAGTTCTTC. Translating it yields CATPREGSEILGGSTNEQFF. The variable domain in full, completed from reference TRBV2 and TRBJ2-1, reads EPEVTQTPSHQVTQMGQEVILRCVPISNHLYFYWYRQILGQKVEFLVSFYNNEISEKSEIFDDQFSVERPDGSNFTLKIRSTKLEDSAMYFCATPREGSEILGGSTNEQFFGPGTRLTVL.

The rearrangement joins TRBV7-9 to TRBJ2-6; D uncertain. Per germline, CDR1 SEHNR and CDR2 FQNEAQ (reference sequence). Trimming removed 5 bases from V and 0 bases from J, with 14 bases in between. This CDR3 has 17 residues. This CDR3 reads CASSPQPPASGANVLTF. DNA for the CDR3: TGTGCCAGCAGCCCACAACCGCCCGCCTCTGGGGCCAACGTCCTGACTTTC. The full variable domain, completed using reference TRBV7-9 and TRBJ2-6, is DTGVSQNPRHKITKRGQNVTFRCDPISEHNRLYWYRQTLGQGPEFLTYFQNEAQLEKSRLLSDRFSAERPKGSFSTLEIQRTEQGDSAMYLCASSPQPPASGANVLTFGAGSRLTVL.

In its sample, this clone was seen a few times. The CDR3 loop reads CASSIGGEQYF. The CDR3 bases are TGTGCCAGTAGTATCGGAGGAGAGCAGTACTTC. This chain uses TRBV19 with TRBJ2-7, with TRBD2 as a possible D gene (5 bases). The germline V gene encodes CDR1 LNHDA and CDR2 SQIVND (reference sequence). Trimming cost V 3 bases and J 7 bases, with 7 bases left between them. The CDR3 has 11 amino acids.

The chain links TRBV7-9 to TRBJ2-7; no clear D. V was cut by 5 bases and J by 2 bases, with 10 bases left in between. The CDR3 extends over 13 amino acids. The germline V gene has CDR1 SEHNR and CDR2 FQNEAQ (reference sequence). CDR3 bases: TGTGCCAGCAGCCGCCCGGAGACCTACGAGCAGTACTTC. It encodes CASSRPETYEQYF.

The rearrangement links TRBV5-8 to TRBJ1-3; a weak D match, TRBD1 (5 bases). Trimming left V 4 bases short and J 0 bases short, with 11 bases between. CDR1 and CDR2 (germline): SGHTS, YDEGEE. There are 15 residues in the CDR3. The CDR3 protein is CASSIGAGSGNTIYF. CDR3 sequence (DNA): TGTGCCAGCAGCATTGGGGCAGGCTCTGGAAACACCATATATTTT.

The table lists this clone with a count of one. The chain carries TRBV30 and TRBJ2-5; 7 bases align to TRBD1. V lost 4 bases and J lost 2; bases outside the gene matches: 7. The germline V gene encodes CDR1 GTSNPN and CDR2 SVGIG (reference sequence). The CDR3 loop spans 14 amino acids. CDR3 bases: TGTGCCTGGACTTCTCCGGGACAGCAAGAGACCCAGTACTTC. It encodes CAWTSPGQQETQYF. The variable domain in full, with the rest retrieved from reference TRBV30 and TRBJ2-5, is SQTIHQWPATLVQPVGSPLSLECTVEGTSNPNLYWYRQAAGRGLQLLFYSVGIGQISSEVPQNLSASRPQDRQFILSSKKLLLSDSGFYLCAWTSPGQQETQYFGPGTRLLVL.

V gene TRBV4-1 combines with J gene TRBJ2-3; possible D gene TRBD2, 6 bases. Trimming cost V 0 bases and J 1 base, with 14 bases left between them. This CDR3 has 17 amino acids. Per the germline V gene, CDR1 is MGHRA and CDR2 is YSYEKL. The CDR3 DNA sequence: TGCGCCAGCAGCCAAGATCCCCCTAGCGCAGGCACAGATACGCAGTATTTT. Its translation is CASSQDPPSAGTDTQYF.

The chain has TRBV10-2 and TRBJ2-1, with 10 bases matching TRBD1. V lost 4 bases to trimming and J lost 6 bases; unmatched junction nucleotides: 6. Germline V lookup: CDR1 WSHSY, CDR2 SAAADI. The CDR3 is 15 amino acids. CDR3 coding DNA: TGCGCCAGCAGTGTAGGGGACAGGGGTTTCAATGAGCAGTTCTTC. The encoded protein is CASSVGDRGFNEQFF.

The gene calls are TRBV25-1 and TRBJ1-6; D possibly corresponds to TRBD1 (6 bases). V shed 3 bases and J shed 5 bases, with 8 bases lying between them. Germline CDR1 and CDR2: MGHDK and SYGVNS. This CDR3 has 14 residues. CDR3 region: CASSEHRDNSPLHF. The CDR3 nucleotides are TGTGCCAGCAGTGAGCACAGGGATAATTCACCCCTCCACTTT.

The chain has TRBV7-3 and TRBJ2-7; TRBD2 might be the D (5 bases). Germline lookup yields CDR1 SGHTA and CDR2 FQGTGA. The CDR3 sequence is 13 residues long. V was trimmed by 0 bases and J by 6 bases, leaving 9 bases between them. This chain's CDR3 is CASSLTGVSEQYF. In nucleotides, the CDR3 is TGTGCCAGCAGCTTAACGGGAGTGAGCGAGCAGTACTTC.

The J gene is TRBJ2-1, the V gene TRBV5-1; D is unresolved. The V and J ends lost 0 bases and 0 bases respectively, with 7 bases between them. Germline CDR1 is SGHRS and CDR2 is YFSETQ. CDR3 size: 15 residues. Here the CDR3 DNA reads TGCGCCAGCAGCTTGGGGGCGAGCTCCTACAATGAGCAGTTCTTC. Its translation: CASSLGASSYNEQFF.